Following are 21 T cell receptor beta chains from one sample sequenced in a study of T-cell reconstitution after alpha-beta-depleted transplantation in children. Unique molecular identifiers were incorporated when the TCRbeta library was constructed. TCRdb re-analysed the PCR reads in MiXCR, keeping a single row per CDR3 protein. Found here are about 170,000 distinct CDR3 sequences, over 8.5% of them singletons; the top ten hold around 14%. This material consisted of PBMCs, taken before TCRalphabeta/CD19-depleted stem cell transplant. Receptor source: a boy aged 2-9 years with acute myeloid leukemia, due to receive a stem cell transplant.

This clonotype came up many times. The rearrangement links TRBV3-1 to TRBJ2-1, with 10 bases aligning to TRBD2. The CDR3 has 15 amino acids. Germline CDR1 is LGHDT and CDR2 is YNNKEL (reference sequence). The J segment lost 8 bases and the V segment lost 1 base, leaving 5 bases of the junction unmatched. The CDR3 DNA follows: TGTGCCAGCAGCCAAGCGGCTAGCGGGGGACATGAGCAGTTCTTC. Translating it yields CASSQAASGGHEQFF.

This clonotype came up many times. The chain uses TRBV7-9 and TRBJ2-7; 7 bases align to TRBD1. V trimming: 5 bases; J trimming: 4 bases; junction bases outside the gene matches: 8. The CDR3 has 14 residues. Germline CDR1 reads SEHNR; CDR2 reads FQNEAQ (reference sequence). CDR3 sequence: CASSPTGVGYEQYV. CDR3 DNA: TGTGCCAGCAGCCCCACAGGGGTGGGGTACGAGCAGTACGTC.

This clonotype has a count of ten or more. J is TRBJ1-1 and V is TRBV3-1; D is uncertain. The CDR3 has 13 amino acids. V lost 1 base, J lost 6 bases, and 9 bases lay in between. Germline CDR1 LGHDT, CDR2 YNNKEL (reference sequence). CDR3 in amino acids: CASSQVPWAEAFF. CDR3 DNA sequence: TGTGCCAGCAGCCAAGTGCCTTGGGCTGAAGCTTTCTTT. The full variable domain, completed using reference TRBV3-1 and TRBJ1-1, is DTAVSQTPKYLVTQMGNDKSIKCEQNLGHDTMYWYKQDSKKFLKIMFSYNNKELIINETVPNRFSPKSPDKAHLNLHINSLELGDSAVYFCASSQVPWAEAFFGQGTRLTVV.

This clonotype was counted ten times or more. The CDR3 coding sequence is TGTGCCAGCTCACCACAGCGCAGCTACGAGCAGTACGTC. Protein: CASSPQRSYEQYV. The chain joins TRBV18 to TRBJ2-7; D unresolved. Between the trimmed V and J ends, which lost 1 base and 3 bases, there was a span of 7 bases. This CDR3 has 13 amino acids. Germline CDR1 KGHSH, CDR2 LQKENI.

As for this clonotype: A much larger clone differs from this one at a single base, so this may be a read error. This rearrangement joins TRBV6-1 to TRBJ2-1; 7 bases align to TRBD2. V shed 7 bases, J shed 6 bases, and the junction held 3 bases outside the gene matches. CDR1 is MNHNS and CDR2 is SASEGT in the germline V gene. The CDR3 runs to 12 residues. The CDR3 DNA reads TGTGCCAGCAACGGGGGGAGCAATGAGCAGTTCTTC. Residues: CASNGGSNEQFF.

This clonotype has at least ten counts. This chain joins TRBV7-2 and TRBJ1-6; 9 bases match TRBD1. V lost 0 bases, J lost 5 bases, and 8 bases stayed unmatched. CDR3 length: 18 residues. Germline CDR1 SGHTA, CDR2 FQGNSA. Here the CDR3 reads CASSLASIWTGDNSPLHF. As DNA, the CDR3 is TGTGCCAGCAGCTTAGCTTCCATTTGGACAGGGGATAATTCACCCCTCCACTTT.

This clonotype was recorded at least ten times. The V and J genes are TRBV7-2 and TRBJ1-2, with D possibly matching TRBD1 (6 bases). The germline CDR1 and CDR2 sequences are SGHTA and FQGNSA. CDR3 length: 16 residues. Trimming pared 1 base from V and 7 bases from J, leaving 19 bases between. Written as DNA, the CDR3 is TGTGCCAGCAGCTTAGGAGGGACTATGGGCAGGGGTGGCTACACCTTC. Amino acids: CASSLGGTMGRGGYTF.

There are many counts of this clonotype. V is TRBV20-1 and J is TRBJ1-2, with a possible D match to TRBD1 (5 bases). This CDR3 has 11 amino acids. Germline CDR1 is DFQATT and CDR2 is SNEGSKA (reference sequence). V lost 4 bases, J lost 5 bases, and 8 bases lay in between. DNA of the CDR3: TGCAGTGCTACAGGGATTTATGGCTACACCTTC. This codes for CSATGIYGYTF.

Remarks on this clonotype: A much larger clone differs from this one at a single base, so this may be a read error. The conserved final phenylalanine or tryptophan is absent from the CDR3, which likely points to a read error. CDR3: CASSEAGNRYNEQFY. CDR3 coding DNA: TGTGCCAGTAGCGAGGCCGGGAATCGGTACAATGAGCAGTTCTAC. The chain combines TRBV19 with TRBJ2-1, with D possibly TRBD2 on 5 matching bases. The CDR3 runs to 15 residues. Trimming took off 6 bases at V and 4 bases at J, with 16 bases between the two ends. CDR1 is LNHDA and CDR2 is SQIVND in the germline V gene (reference sequence).

This clonotype was observed a single time. Given a much more abundant clone one base away, this may be a read error. This rearrangement joins TRBV7-2 to TRBJ2-1; D is unresolved. The CDR3 is made up of 12 amino acids. Germline CDR1 reads SGHTA; CDR2 reads FQGNSA. The CDR3 region is CASALFNKEQFF. The CDR3, as DNA: TGTGCCAGCGCCCTTTTTAACAAAGAGCAGTTCTTC.

This clonotype was found many times. This chain joins TRBV12-3 or TRBV12-4 and TRBJ2-5, with 12 bases aligning to TRBD2. The CDR3 is 17 amino acids. J lost 4 bases, V lost 5 bases, and 11 bases had no gene match. In DNA, the CDR3 is TGTGCCAGCAGTGAGACCTGGACTAGCGGGGAGGGAGAGACCCAGTACTTC. This codes for CASSETWTSGEGETQYF.

With respect to this clonotype: One base away lies a much larger clone, so this may be a sequencing read error. This chain connects TRBV5-5 to TRBJ2-7; the D is unclear. The CDR3 loop spans 11 amino acids. Germline lookup yields CDR1 SGHKS and CDR2 YYEKEE (reference sequence). CDR3 loop: CASSMGYEQCV. CDR3 nucleotide sequence: TGTGCCAGCAGCATGGGGTACGAGCAGTGCGTC.

In this sample, this clonotype turned up many times. The rearrangement uses TRBV20-1 and TRBJ2-5; D remains ambiguous. Germline V gives CDR1 DFQATT, CDR2 SNEGSKA (reference sequence). The germline V and J ends were trimmed by 0 bases and 5 bases, with 13 bases remaining between them. The CDR3 is 14 amino acids. The CDR3 nucleotides are TGCAGTGCTAGAGATCTAGGAGCTATGGAGACCCAGTACTTC. Translated, it gives CSARDLGAMETQYF.

This clonotype was detected ten times or more. The chain uses TRBV5-1 and TRBJ2-3, with a possible D match to TRBD1 (5 bases). Germline values: CDR1 SGHRS, CDR2 YFSETQ. This CDR3 is 15 amino acids long. V lost 4 bases and J 3 bases, leaving 15 bases between the germline ends. CDR3 sequence: CASSLASPGTDTQYF. The CDR3, as DNA: TGCGCCAGCAGCCTTGCATCCCCAGGGACAGATACGCAGTATTTT.

The sample holds many counts of this clonotype. The chain has TRBV5-1 and TRBJ1-1; no firm D call. The germline V and J ends were trimmed by 2 bases and 0 bases, with 5 bases remaining between them. This CDR3 comprises 13 residues. Germline V gives CDR1 SGHRS, CDR2 YFSETQ. This CDR3 is CASSFRMNTEAFF. The CDR3 DNA sequence: TGCGCCAGCAGCTTTAGAATGAACACTGAAGCTTTCTTT.

The chain recombines TRBV19 with TRBJ2-7; TRBD1 agrees at 9 bases. Trimming cost V 5 bases and J 2 bases; bases outside gene matches: 7. The CDR3 loop spans 15 amino acids. The germline CDR1 and CDR2 sequences are LNHDA and SQIVND (reference sequence). The CDR3 sequence: CASSPRDRATYEQYF. The CDR3 DNA is TGTGCCAGTAGTCCCCGGGACAGGGCGACCTACGAGCAGTACTTC.

This clonotype was seen ten or more times. This chain links TRBV28 with TRBJ2-1; TRBD2 is a possible D gene (5 bases). V lost 5 bases and J 8 bases, leaving 10 bases between the germline ends. Germline V gene sequence: CDR1 MDHEN, CDR2 SYDVKM. The CDR3 has 12 amino acids. CDR3 sequence (DNA): TGTGCCAGCAGTCTACTAGTTTATGAGCAGTTCTTC. Its translation is CASSLLVYEQFF.

This clonotype was detected ten times or more. This chain uses TRBV29-1 with TRBJ2-1; possibly TRBD2 for D (6 bases). Germline values: CDR1 SQVTM, CDR2 ANQGSEA. V was pared by 4 bases and J by 9 bases, with 13 bases between. This CDR3 is 12 amino acids long. The CDR3 here is CSVAGGRGEQFF. CDR3 in DNA: TGCAGCGTTGCCGGGGGACGGGGTGAGCAGTTCTTC.

This clonotype was counted ten times or more. CDR3 DNA: TGTGCTAGTGGTTTGTCCGGGTCCGAGCAGTACTTC. Translation gives CASGLSGSEQYF. The V and J genes are TRBV12-5 and TRBJ2-7, with D uncertain. CDR3 length equals 12 residues. The V end lost 2 bases, the J end lost 6 bases, and 8 bases lay between the germline ends. CDR1 and CDR2 from the germline V gene are LGHNT and FRNRAP.

This clonotype was seen many times. The chain couples TRBV12-3 or TRBV12-4 to TRBJ2-7; D uncertain. The CDR3 runs 13 residues. V was trimmed by 3 bases and J by 3 bases, leaving 9 bases between them. The CDR3 is CASSFQAGYEQYF. The CDR3 nucleotides read TGTGCCAGCAGTTTCCAGGCAGGCTACGAGCAGTACTTC.

This clonotype appeared many times. This sequence joins TRBV27 and TRBJ2-2; D is undetermined. Germline V CDR1 and CDR2: MNHEY, SMNVEV (reference sequence). Trimming removed 10 bases at V and 7 bases at J, with 16 bases between. This CDR3 is built from 13 residues. Here the CDR3 DNA reads TGTGCCATCGGACGTTTGGGAAGCGGGGAGCTGTTTTTT. As protein: CAIGRLGSGELFF.